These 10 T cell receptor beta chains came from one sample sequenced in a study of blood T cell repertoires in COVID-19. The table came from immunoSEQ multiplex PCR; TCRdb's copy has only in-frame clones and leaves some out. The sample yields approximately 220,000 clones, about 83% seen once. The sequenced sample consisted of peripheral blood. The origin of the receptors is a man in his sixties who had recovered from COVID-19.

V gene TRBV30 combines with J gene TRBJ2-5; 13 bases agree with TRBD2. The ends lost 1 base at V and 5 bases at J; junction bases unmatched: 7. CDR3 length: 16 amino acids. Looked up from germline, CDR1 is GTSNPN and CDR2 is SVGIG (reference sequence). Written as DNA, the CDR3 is TGTGCCTGGAGTGCCGGACTAGCGGGAGTGATGGAGACCCAGTACTTC. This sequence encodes CAWSAGLAGVMETQYF.

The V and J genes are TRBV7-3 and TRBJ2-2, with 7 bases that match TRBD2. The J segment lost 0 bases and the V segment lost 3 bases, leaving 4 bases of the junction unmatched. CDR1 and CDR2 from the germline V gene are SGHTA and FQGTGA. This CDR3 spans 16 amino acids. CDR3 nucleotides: TGTGCCAGCAGCTTGGGAGGGCGGGCGAACACCGGGGAGCTGTTTTTT. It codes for CASSLGGRANTGELFF.

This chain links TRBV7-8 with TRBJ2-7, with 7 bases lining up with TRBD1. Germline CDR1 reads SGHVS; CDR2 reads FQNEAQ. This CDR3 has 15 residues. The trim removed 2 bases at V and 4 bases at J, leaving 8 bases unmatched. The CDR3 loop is CASSLFRDSVYEQYF. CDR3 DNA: TGTGCCAGCAGCTTATTCCGGGACAGCGTTTACGAGCAGTACTTC.

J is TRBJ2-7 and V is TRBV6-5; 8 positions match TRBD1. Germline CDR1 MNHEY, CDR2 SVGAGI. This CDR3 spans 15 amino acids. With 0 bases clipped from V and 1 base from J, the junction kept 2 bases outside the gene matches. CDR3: CASSYSQGASYEQYF. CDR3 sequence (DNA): TGTGCCAGCAGTTACTCTCAGGGGGCGTCCTACGAGCAGTACTTC.

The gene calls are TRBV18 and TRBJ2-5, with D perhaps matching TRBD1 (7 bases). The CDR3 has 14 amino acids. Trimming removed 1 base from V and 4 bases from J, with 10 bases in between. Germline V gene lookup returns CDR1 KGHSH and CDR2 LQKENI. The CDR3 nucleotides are TGTGCCAGCTCACCACGGCGGGACAGAGAGACCCAGTACTTC. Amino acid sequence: CASSPRRDRETQYF.

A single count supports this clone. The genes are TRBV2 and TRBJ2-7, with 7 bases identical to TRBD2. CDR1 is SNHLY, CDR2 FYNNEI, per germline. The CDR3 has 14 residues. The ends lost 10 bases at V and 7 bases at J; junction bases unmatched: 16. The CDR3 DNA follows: TGTGCCACCAAACGAGGGGAGGGCCCCGGAGAGCAGTACTTC. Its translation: CATKRGEGPGEQYF. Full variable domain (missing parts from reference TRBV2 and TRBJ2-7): EPEVTQTPSHQVTQMGQEVILRCVPISNHLYFYWYRQILGQKVEFLVSFYNNEISEKSEIFDDQFSVERPDGSNFTLKIRSTKLEDSAMYFCATKRGEGPGEQYFGPGTRLTVT.

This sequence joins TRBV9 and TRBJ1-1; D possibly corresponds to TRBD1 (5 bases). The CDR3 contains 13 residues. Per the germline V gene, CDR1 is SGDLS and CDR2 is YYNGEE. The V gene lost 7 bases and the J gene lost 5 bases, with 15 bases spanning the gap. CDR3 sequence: CASASHGGTEAFF. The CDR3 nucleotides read TGTGCCAGCGCCTCCCACGGGGGGACTGAAGCTTTCTTT.

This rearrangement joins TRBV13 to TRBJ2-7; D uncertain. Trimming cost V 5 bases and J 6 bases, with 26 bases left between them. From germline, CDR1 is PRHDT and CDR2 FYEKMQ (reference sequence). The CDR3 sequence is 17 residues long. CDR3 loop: CASSPPPGRPSESEQYF. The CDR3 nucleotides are TGTGCCAGCAGCCCCCCCCCAGGCAGGCCGTCGGAAAGCGAGCAGTACTTC.

CDR3 in amino acids: CASSPPGEGARNEQFF. CDR3 in DNA: TGTGCCAGCTCACCACCCGGAGAGGGGGCACGGAATGAGCAGTTCTTC. The gene calls are TRBV18 and TRBJ2-1, with 7 nucleotides matching TRBD1. After removal of 0 bases from V and 7 bases from J, the junction contained 9 bases not matched to a gene. The CDR3 contains 16 residues. Germline CDR1 is KGHSH and CDR2 is LQKENI.

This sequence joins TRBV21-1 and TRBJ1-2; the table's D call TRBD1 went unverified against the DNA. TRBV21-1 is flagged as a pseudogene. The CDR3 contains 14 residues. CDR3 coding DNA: TGTGCCAGCAGCTCAAGGTTTCAGGGGTATGGCTACACCTTC. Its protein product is CASSSRFQGYGYTF.